This T cell receptor beta chain was retrieved from a study of technical replicates of blood from a few donors. TCRdb's copy holds only in-frame clones and misses some; the assay was immunoSEQ multiplex PCR. This sample has more than 95,000 clones, with about 96% found just once. In germline, CDR1 is SGHNT, CDR2 YENEEA. Deletions cut 5 bases from V and 4 bases from J, with 15 bases between. This CDR3 contains 14 residues. J is TRBJ2-7 and V is TRBV11-3; a possible D gene is TRBD1 (6 bases). Sequenced material: T cells isolated from PBMCs. This receptor was obtained from a human donor in good health. For the CDR3, the DNA is TGTGCCAGCAGCCCCCGGGACACCAAATACGAGCAGTACTTC. This gives the protein CASSPRDTKYEQYF.